Relative to its sample, the clone carrying this T cell receptor beta chain is medium-sized. Its matching antigen is unknown. The V gene's germline CDR1 is SGHAT and CDR2 FQNNGV. The CDR3 spans 20 residues. Germline trimming cut 5 bases from V and 4 bases from J; bases unmatched to any gene: 20. The sample originates from a study of T-cell memory formation after mild COVID-19. Study-level points and caveats: Contracting clones from day 15 to 85 had balanced CD4/CD8; later expanders favoured CD4+. The study detected some responding clones in pre-infection memory, suggesting cross-reactive memory joined.

TCRdb passed the 5' RACE reads through MiXCR, listing each CDR3 protein once. The table shows 14,000 to 15,000 distinct CDR3 sequences, with about a fifth occurring only once. This sequence joins TRBV11-2 and TRBJ2-1, with TRBD1 identical over 10 bases. The sequenced sample was PBMCs or a T cell subset sorted from them (not recorded which). The clonotype originates from a man aged 18 to 35 who had mild COVID-19 (a few samples of this study predate the infection). Cell type and time point are not known. CDR3 bases: TGTGCCAGCAGCCTATTAGGGGGACAGGGGATGTTGGTTGGGTACAATGAGCAGTTCTTC. This sequence encodes CASSLLGGQGMLVGYNEQFF.